The clone carrying this T cell receptor (beta chain) has a handful of counts. As yet, its antigen is unknown. V shed 8 bases and J 1 base; nucleotides not matched to a gene: 6. The CDR3 length is 15 residues. The sample is drawn from a study of T cells after yellow fever vaccination. Study-wide results and caveats: At under 97% for CD4 and 70% to 90% for CD8, most primary-vaccination clones showed up again after the booster.

Researchers made TCR cDNA using 5'RACE template switching, and this step added a universal primer site and UMIs. Each CDR3 protein is one row after TCRdb ran MiXCR on the 5' RACE reads. The profile shows under 550,000 distinct CDR3 sequences, 21% of them singletons. This chain uses TRBV23-1 with TRBJ2-2, with 8 bases aligning to TRBD1. TRBV23-1 is recorded as an ORF, its role being uncertain. Sequencing used PBMCs, obtained approximately 22 days after the first yellow fever vaccination. This receptor was taken from a man aged 18 to 30 who received the YFV17D yellow fever vaccine. The CDR3 loop is CASWRTGWNTGELFF. The CDR3 coding sequence is TGCGCCAGCTGGAGGACAGGGTGGAACACCGGGGAGCTGTTTTTT.